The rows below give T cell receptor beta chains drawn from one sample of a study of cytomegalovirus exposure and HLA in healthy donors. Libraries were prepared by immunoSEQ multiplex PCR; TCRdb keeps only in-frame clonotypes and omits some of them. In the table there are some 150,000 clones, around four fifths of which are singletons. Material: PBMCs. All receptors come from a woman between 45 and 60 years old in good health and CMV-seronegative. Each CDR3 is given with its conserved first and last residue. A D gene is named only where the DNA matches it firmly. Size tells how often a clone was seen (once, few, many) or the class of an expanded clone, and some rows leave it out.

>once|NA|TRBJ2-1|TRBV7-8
TGTGCCAGCAGCTCTCTCAGTTCTCTCTACAATGAGCAGTTCTTC
CASSSLSSLYNEQFF
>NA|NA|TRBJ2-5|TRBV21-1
TGTGCCAGGACGCCGGGACAGGGAGAAGAGACCCAGTACTTC
CARTPGQGEETQYF
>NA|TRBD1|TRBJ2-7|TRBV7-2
TGTGCCAGCAGCTTGCACTCCGGGACAGCGACCTACGAGCAGTACTTC
CASSLHSGTATYEQYF
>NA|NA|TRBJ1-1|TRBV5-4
TGTGCCAGCAGCTTGGTAAGGACAACTAACACTGAAGCTTTCTTT
CASSLVRTTNTEAFF
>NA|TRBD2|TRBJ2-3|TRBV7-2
TGTGCCAGCAGCTTAGTTAGCGGGGGAATAGATACGCAGTATTTT
CASSLVSGGIDTQYF
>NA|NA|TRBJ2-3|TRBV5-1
TGCGCCAGCAGCTTTCTCCCTCCCGATACGCAGTATTTT
CASSFLPPDTQYF
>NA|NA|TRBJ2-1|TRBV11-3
TGTGCCAGCAGCGCCGGTCTGACAGGCGGGAATGAGCAGTTCTTC
CASSAGLTGGNEQFF
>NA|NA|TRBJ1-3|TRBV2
TGTGCCAGCAGTGTAACAGGGACAGGAAACACCATATATTTT
CASSVTGTGNTIYF
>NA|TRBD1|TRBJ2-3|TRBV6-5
TGTGCCAGCACCCCGACAGGGGGCTTAGATACGCAGTATTTT
CASTPTGGLDTQYF
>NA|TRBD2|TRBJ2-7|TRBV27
TGTGCCAGCAGGGGACTATTTTACTACGAGCAGTACTTC
CASRGLFYYEQYF
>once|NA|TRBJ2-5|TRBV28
TGTGCCAGCAGTTTATCTGTGGAGACCCAGTACTTC
CASSLSVETQYF
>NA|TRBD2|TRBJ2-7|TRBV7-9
TGTGCCAGCAGCTTAAGTCGGCTAGCGGGATCCATGGGCGAGCAGTACTTC
CASSLSRLAGSMGEQYF
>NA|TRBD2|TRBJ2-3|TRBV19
TGTGCCAGTAGTATGGCGGGGAGACTAGCGGGGCAGAGCACAGATACGCAGTATTTT
CASSMAGRLAGQSTDTQYF
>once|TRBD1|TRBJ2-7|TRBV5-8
TGTGCCAGCAGCCGCCGGACAGGTCACTATGGCTTCTACGAGCAGTACTTC
CASSRRTGHYGFYEQYF
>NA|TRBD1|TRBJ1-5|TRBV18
TGTGCCAGCTCATCCCAAGACAGGGGGCGCAATCAGCCCCAGCATTTT
CASSSQDRGRNQPQHF
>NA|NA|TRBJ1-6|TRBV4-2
TGTGCCAGCAGCCTGGACGGGAGTGGGTTCAATTCACCCCTCCACTTT
CASSLDGSGFNSPLHF
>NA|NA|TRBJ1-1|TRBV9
TGTGCCAGCAGCGTAGGAACAGGTGTTGGAACTGAAGCTTTCTTT
CASSVGTGVGTEAFF
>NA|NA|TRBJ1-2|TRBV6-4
TGTGCCAGCAGTGCGGGGGGCACAGTTCGGAGCTACACCTTC
CASSAGGTVRSYTF
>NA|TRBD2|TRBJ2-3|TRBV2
TGTGCCAGCAGAACGACCGGCGGGGGTACGCAGTATTTT
CASRTTGGGTQYF
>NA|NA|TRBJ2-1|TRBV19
TGTGCCAGTAGTCCCCAAGACCTAGCGAGATACAATGAGCAGTTCTTC
CASSPQDLARYNEQFF
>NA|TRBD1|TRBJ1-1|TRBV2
TGTGCCAGCAGTGAACAGGGGGCGCGGAACACTGAAGCTTTCTTT
CASSEQGARNTEAFF
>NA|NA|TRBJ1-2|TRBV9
TGTGCCAGCAGCGTTTCGGAGCGACTTGGGGGCTACACCTTC
CASSVSERLGGYTF
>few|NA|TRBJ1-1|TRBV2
TGTGCCAGCAACCCTACGACAGTTATGAACACTGAAGCTTTCTTT
CASNPTTVMNTEAFF
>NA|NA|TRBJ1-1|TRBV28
TGTGCCCTAATGTCGGGTACCAAAGCTTTCTTT
CALMSGTKAFF
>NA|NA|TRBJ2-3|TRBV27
TGTGCCAGCAGTTTATTGATGCAGGAGGGGGCAACGGGAGATACGCAGTATTTT
CASSLLMQEGATGDTQYF
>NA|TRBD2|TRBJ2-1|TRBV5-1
TGCGCCAGCAACACCCTAGGGACTAGCGGGGCTTTGGGTCAGAGGGATGAGCAGTTCTTC
CASNTLGTSGALGQRDEQFF
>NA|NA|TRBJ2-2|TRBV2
TGTGCCAGCAGCGAACGGGGAGTAAACACCGGGGAGCTGTTTTTT
CASSERGVNTGELFF
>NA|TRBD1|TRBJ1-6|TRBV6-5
TGTGCCAGCAGTTGGGGACAGGGGATTTATTCACCCCTCCACTTT
CASSWGQGIYSPLHF
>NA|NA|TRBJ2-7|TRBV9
TGTGCCAGCAGCGTAGACCAGGGGCCCTACGAGCAGTACTTC
CASSVDQGPYEQYF
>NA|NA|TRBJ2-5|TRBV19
TGTGCCAGTAGTCTCGAGGTCGGGAAGACCCAGTACTTC
CASSLEVGKTQYF
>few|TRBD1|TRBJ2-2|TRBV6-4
TGTGCCAGCAGTGAGACAGGGGATGCCGGGGAGCTGTTTTTT
CASSETGDAGELFF
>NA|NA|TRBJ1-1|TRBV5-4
TGTGCCAGCAGCCAAACAGCCTCGAACACTGAAGCTTTCTTT
CASSQTASNTEAFF
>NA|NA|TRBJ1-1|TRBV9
TGTGCCAGCAGCGTAGCGGGGGGGGACACTGAAGCTTTCTTT
CASSVAGGDTEAFF
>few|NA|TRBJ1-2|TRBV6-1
TGTGCCAGCAGCGAAGGACAGCACTATGGCTACACCTTC
CASSEGQHYGYTF
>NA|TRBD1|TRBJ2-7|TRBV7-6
TGTGCCAGCAGCTTAGGGGGCAGGGGGCACACCTACGAGCAGTACTTC
CASSLGGRGHTYEQYF
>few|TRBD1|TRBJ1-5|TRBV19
TGTGCCAGTAGTCCTCAGGGGGGAAGCAATCAGCCCCAGCATTTT
CASSPQGGSNQPQHF
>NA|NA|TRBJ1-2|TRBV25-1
TGTGCCAGGGTTTGGAGAGGAGATGGCTACACCTTC
CARVWRGDGYTF
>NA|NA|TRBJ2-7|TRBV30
TGTGCCTGGGCGGGACTCGACTACGAGCAGTACTTC
CAWAGLDYEQYF
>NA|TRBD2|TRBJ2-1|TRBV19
TGTGCCAGTAGTCAGGGACTAGGAAGCAATGAGCAGTTCTTC
CASSQGLGSNEQFF